The source of this TCR beta chain is a study of shared clonotypes between healthy human individuals. Libraries were prepared by immunoSEQ multiplex PCR; TCRdb keeps only in-frame clonotypes and omits some of them. Among about 2.1 million clones listed, roughly 93% were seen once. The CDR3 totals 16 residues. Germline V CDR1 and CDR2: MNHEY, SVGAGI. Between the trimmed V and J ends, which lost 2 bases and 4 bases, there was a span of 14 bases. The naive CD8 population came from CD45RO-negative cells selected for CCR7, without terminally differentiated effector memory CD45RA+ cells. Material for sequencing was naive CD8+ T cells from PBMCs. The V and J genes are TRBV6-5 and TRBJ2-2; D might be TRBD2 (5 bases). This sequence originates from a man between 18 and 29 years old in good health. Some clones in this sample may be carry-over from other donors' samples. For the CDR3, the DNA is TGTGCCAGCAGTTACGATGAGGGTCGGAGCACCGGGGAGCTGTTTTTT. This codes for CASSYDEGRSTGELFF.